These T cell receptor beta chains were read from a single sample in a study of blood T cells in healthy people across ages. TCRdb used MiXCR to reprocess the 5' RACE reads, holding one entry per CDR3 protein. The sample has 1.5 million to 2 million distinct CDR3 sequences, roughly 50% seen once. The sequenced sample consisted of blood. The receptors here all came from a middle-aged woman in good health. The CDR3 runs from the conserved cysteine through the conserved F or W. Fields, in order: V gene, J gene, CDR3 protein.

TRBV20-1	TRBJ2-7	CSVRTGVNYEQYF
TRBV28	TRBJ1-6	CASSLGRDVLYNSPLHF
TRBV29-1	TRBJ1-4	CSAGRGNEKLFF
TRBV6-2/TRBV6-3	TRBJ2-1	CASSYLGLATHNEQFF
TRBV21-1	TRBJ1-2	CASSKGISGEANYGYTF
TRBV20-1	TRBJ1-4	CSARVGVIAGGEKLFF
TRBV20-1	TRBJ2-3	CSANPTGGTDTQYF
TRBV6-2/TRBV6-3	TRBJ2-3	CASSYIPGQGISTDTQYF
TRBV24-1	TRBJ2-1	CATSPGGNEQFF
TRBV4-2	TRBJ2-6	CASSQDGDVNSGANVLTF
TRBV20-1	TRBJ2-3	CSVRRRDTDTQYF
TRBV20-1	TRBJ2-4	CSAHPAGTGVRHIQYF
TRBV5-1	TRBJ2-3	CASSFQTGPTDTQYF
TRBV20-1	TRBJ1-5	CSARVAGGGQPQHF
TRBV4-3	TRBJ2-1	CASSQDLTGTGFYPSYNEQFF
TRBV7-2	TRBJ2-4	CASGFDIAGWDQNIQYF
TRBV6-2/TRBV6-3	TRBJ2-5	CASGTSIRTGPKETQYF
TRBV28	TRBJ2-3	CASKGTQRGGRTDTQYF
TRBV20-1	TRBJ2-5	CSARDPSGSIEQYF
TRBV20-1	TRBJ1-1	CSARDTGSANTEAFF
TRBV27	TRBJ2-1	CASSPRQFF
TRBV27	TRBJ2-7	CASSLRPVKMYYEQYF
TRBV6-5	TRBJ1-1	CASSYSRKTGGTMNTEAFF